This TCR beta chain was captured in a study of CD8 T cells in ankylosing spondylitis. Germline V lookup: CDR1 MNHEY, CDR2 SVGAGI. The CDR3 consists of 12 residues. The junction had 5 bases not matched to a gene; V was cut back by 7 bases and J by 12 bases. One entry per CDR3 protein results from TCRdb running MiXCR on the 5' RACE reads. Among roughly 68,000 distinct CDR3 sequences listed, roughly 6.2% were seen once. This clonotype occurred a few times. This sequence was found in a male donor with ankylosing spondylitis. Source material: synovial fluid, either unsorted or a sorted T cell fraction (not recorded which). The chain couples TRBV6-5 to TRBJ2-1; 11 positions agree with TRBD2. This CDR3 reads CASTETSGTQFF. In DNA, the CDR3 is TGTGCCAGCACCGAGACTAGCGGGACGCAGTTCTTC.